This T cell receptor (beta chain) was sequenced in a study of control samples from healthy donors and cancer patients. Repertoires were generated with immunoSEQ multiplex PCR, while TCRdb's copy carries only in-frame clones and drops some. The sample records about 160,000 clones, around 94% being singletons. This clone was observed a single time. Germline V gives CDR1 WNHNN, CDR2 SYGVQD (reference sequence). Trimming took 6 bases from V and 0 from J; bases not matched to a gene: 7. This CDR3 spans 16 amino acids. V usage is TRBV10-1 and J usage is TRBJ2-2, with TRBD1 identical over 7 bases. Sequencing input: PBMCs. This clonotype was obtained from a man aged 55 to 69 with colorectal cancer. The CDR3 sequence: CASSNRGTSNTGELFF. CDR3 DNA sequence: TGCGCCAGCAGCAACAGGGGTACATCGAACACCGGGGAGCTGTTTTTT.